The 8 T cell receptor beta chains in this list originate from one sample, sequenced in a study of early T cells in non-severe SARS-CoV-2 infection. Using its own MiXCR run on the 5' RACE reads, TCRdb lists one record per CDR3 protein. Of around 83,000 distinct CDR3 sequences listed, approximately 12% were seen once; the top ten hold nearly 4.5%. The sample in question was whole blood, obtained at baseline. The source of these receptors is an adult who was a healthcare worker with PCR-confirmed SARS-CoV-2 infection or an uninfected control (not recorded which).

This clonotype was seen a handful of times. The chain combines TRBV6-1 with TRBJ1-5, with D possibly being TRBD1 (6 bases). The germline V gene has CDR1 MNHNS and CDR2 SASEGT. Trimming took off 6 bases at V and 6 bases at J, with 15 bases between the two ends. The length of the CDR3 is 14 residues. CDR3 nucleotide sequence: TGTGCCAGCAGCGAATTCACAGGGTTTCAGCCCCAGCATTTT. Encoded protein: CASSEFTGFQPQHF.

The chain employs TRBV2 and TRBJ2-7; D is ambiguous. CDR3 length equals 13 residues. The V and J ends lost 4 bases and 3 bases respectively, with 10 bases between them. Germline V gene lookup returns CDR1 SNHLY and CDR2 FYNNEI. CDR3 in DNA: TGTGCCAGCAGTGCTCACAGAAGCTACGAGCAGTACTTC. It codes for CASSAHRSYEQYF.

This clonotype occurred a few times. The J gene is TRBJ2-3, the V gene TRBV19; tentative D call: TRBD2 (5 bases). The germline gives CDR1 LNHDA, CDR2 SQIVND (reference sequence). This CDR3 region has 11 residues. V was shortened by 6 bases and J by 11 bases, with 12 bases between the two germline ends. The CDR3 DNA sequence: TGTGCCAGTAGAGAAAAGAGGGAGCAGTATTTT. This sequence encodes CASREKREQYF.

CDR3 sequence reads: CASSLRRTTQSTDTQYF. The CDR3 coding sequence is TGTGCCAGCAGCCTCCGACGGACTACTCAATCAACAGATACGCAGTATTTT. V is TRBV11-2 and J is TRBJ2-3; tentative D call: TRBD2 (6 bases). V was cut by 5 bases and J by 3 bases, with 21 bases left in between. In germline, CDR1 is SGHAT, CDR2 FQNNGV. The CDR3 consists of 17 residues.

This clonotype was seen at least ten times. The chain is built from TRBV29-1 and TRBJ2-5, with 11 bases that match TRBD2. CDR3 size: 14 residues. CDR1 SQVTM and CDR2 ANQGSEA come from the germline V gene. V lost 8 bases and J lost 4; bases outside the gene matches: 9. The CDR3 bases are TGCAGCTTCTTAGCGGGAGGGGGCGGAGAGACCCAGTACTTC. It codes for CSFLAGGGGETQYF.

Ten or more counts support this clonotype. V is TRBV27 and J is TRBJ2-3; the match to TRBD2 covers 14 bases. V lost 3 bases and J lost 3; bases outside the gene matches: 5. This CDR3 region has 17 residues. Germline-derived CDR1 and CDR2 are MNHEY and SMNVEV (reference sequence). The CDR3 sequence is CASSFYGTSGSTDTQYF. The CDR3 region has the DNA TGTGCCAGCAGTTTTTACGGGACTAGCGGGAGTACAGATACGCAGTATTTT.

This clonotype was detected ten times or more. V gene TRBV3-1 combines with J gene TRBJ2-7; 8 bases line up with TRBD2. The CDR3 sequence is 16 residues long. The junction had 9 bases not matched to a gene; V was cut back by 3 bases and J by 2 bases. Per the germline V gene, CDR1 is LGHDT and CDR2 is YNNKEL (reference sequence). Here the CDR3 DNA reads TGTGCCAGCAGCCACGGGAGGGCCGGGGCGGCCTACGAGCAGTACTTC. Encoded protein: CASSHGRAGAAYEQYF.

The V and J genes are TRBV4-2 and TRBJ2-3, with TRBD2 matching 13 bases. Germline values: CDR1 LGHNA, CDR2 YNFKEQ. V was pared by 0 bases and J by 6 bases, with 3 bases of the junction left unmatched. This CDR3 region has 16 residues. This chain's CDR3 is CASSQELAGGHDTQYF. The CDR3 DNA is TGTGCCAGCAGCCAAGAACTAGCGGGGGGGCACGATACGCAGTATTTT.